This T cell receptor beta chain stems from a study of OX40 agonist ivuxolimab in advanced cancers. About the study: Three individuals attained partial responses, comprising one hepatocellular carcinoma case and two cutaneous melanoma cases.

This table comes from immunoSEQ multiplex PCR, and its TCRdb copy is limited to in-frame clones, with some not included. The data hold about 87,000 clones, with over 80% observed a single time. CDR3 size: 12 residues. Trimming removed 2 bases from V and 5 bases from J, with 4 bases in between. Germline V CDR1 and CDR2: LNHDA, SQIVND (reference sequence). The V call is TRBV19, the J call TRBJ1-5; D ambiguous. The specimen comprised CD4+ or CD8+ T cells sorted from blood, sampled in a trial of the OX40 agonist ivuxolimab. This sequence originates from an adult with an advanced solid tumor such as melanoma, head and neck, liver or kidney cancer. The CDR3 nucleotides are TGTGCCAGTAGTATAATGGATCAGCCCCAGCATTTT. Its protein is CASSIMDQPQHF.